These T cell receptor beta chains were read from a single sample in a study of cytomegalovirus exposure and HLA in healthy donors. Measured with immunoSEQ multiplex PCR; TCRdb has only the in-frame clones, and not every one. The sample holds about 91,000 clones, 86% seen once. Sequencing used PBMCs. These receptors all stem from a young man in good health and CMV-seropositive. The CDR3 runs from the conserved cysteine through the conserved F or W. D genes are given only for firm matches. Rows may omit the clone size; those that give it use once, few, many or a size class.

v_call	clone_size	d_call	j_call	cdr3_nt	cdr3_aa
TRBV2	.	.	TRBJ1-5	TGTGCCAGCAGTGAAAACAGTTATAGCAATCAGCCCCAGCATTTT	CASSENSYSNQPQHF
TRBV11-2	.	.	TRBJ1-6	TGTGCCAGCAGCGAGGGCCTGTATAATTCACCCCTCCACTTT	CASSEGLYNSPLHF
TRBV25-1	.	.	TRBJ2-7	TGTGCCAGCAGTGAACACGGGGGAAGCTCCTACGAGCAGTACTTC	CASSEHGGSSYEQYF
TRBV2	.	TRBD1	TRBJ1-2	TGTGCCAGCGCCATGACTACAGGGGTTGGGTATGGCTACACCTTC	CASAMTTGVGYGYTF
TRBV25-1	.	.	TRBJ2-5	TGTGCCAGCAGGGCTATGGCGGGATCCCAAGAGACCCAGTACTTC	CASRAMAGSQETQYF
TRBV28	.	.	TRBJ2-6	TGTGCCAGCAGTTTATGGGCCAGTGGGGCCAACGTCCTGACTTTC	CASSLWASGANVLTF
TRBV7-9	.	.	TRBJ2-1	TGTGCCAGCAGCCCCCGGAATGAGCAGTTCTTC	CASSPRNEQFF
TRBV5-1	.	TRBD2	TRBJ2-7	TGCGCCAGCAGCTTCCCTCCCCGGACTAGCGGTACCTACGAGCAGTACTTC	CASSFPPRTSGTYEQYF
TRBV18	.	.	TRBJ1-2	TGTGCCAGCTCCTTCAGACGGACACCACCGTTCTCTCTCTATGGCTACACCTTC	CASSFRRTPPFSLYGYTF
TRBV6-6	.	.	TRBJ2-3	TGTGCCAGCAGGTCCGGTCAATCGCCCCAAGTGGATACGCAGTATTTT	CASRSGQSPQVDTQYF
TRBV10-3	.	TRBD1	TRBJ1-4	TGTGCCATCAGAGAGACAGGGCCTAATGAAAAACTGTTTTTT	CAIRETGPNEKLFF
TRBV5-6	.	TRBD1	TRBJ2-1	TGTGCCAGCAGCTTAAGGACAGGGAAGAATGAGCAGTTCTTC	CASSLRTGKNEQFF
TRBV28	once	TRBD1	TRBJ1-2	TGTGCCAGCAGTTTCGGGACAGGCTATGGCTACACCTTC	CASSFGTGYGYTF
TRBV30	.	.	TRBJ2-5	TGTGCCTGGAGTGCCTTGAAGGGGCGTGTGCCCCCCGCCCAGTACTTC	CAWSALKGRVPPAQYF